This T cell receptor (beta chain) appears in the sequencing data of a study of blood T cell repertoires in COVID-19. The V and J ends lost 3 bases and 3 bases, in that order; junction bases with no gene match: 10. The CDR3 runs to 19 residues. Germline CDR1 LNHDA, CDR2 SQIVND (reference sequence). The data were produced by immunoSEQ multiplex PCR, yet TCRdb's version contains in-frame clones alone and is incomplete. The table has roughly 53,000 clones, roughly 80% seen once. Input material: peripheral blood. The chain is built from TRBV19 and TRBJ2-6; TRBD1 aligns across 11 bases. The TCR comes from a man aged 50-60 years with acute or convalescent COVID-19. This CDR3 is CASSMPWTGGAVGANVLTF. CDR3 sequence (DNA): TGTGCCAGTAGTATGCCTTGGACAGGGGGCGCAGTTGGGGCCAACGTCCTGACTTTC.